The next 27 T cell receptor beta chains were all read from a single sample in a study of early T cells in non-severe SARS-CoV-2 infection (dated by TCRdb to about 2021). The library was obtained by 5' RACE. Sequenced using a NextSeq 500. TCRdb handled the public reads itself, with Q25 trimming in fastp and clone calling in MiXCR, and kept productive beta chains. Here each entry gathers all rows of one CDR3 protein and keeps the most common genes and DNA. The sample table records 50,000 or so distinct CDR3 sequences; around 13% of these occur just once. Together, the top ten hold 10% of the sample. Sequenced material: whole blood. These receptors came from an adult who was a healthcare worker with PCR-confirmed SARS-CoV-2 infection or an uninfected control (not recorded which).

J is TRBJ1-1 and V is TRBV20-1; 7 bases fit TRBD1. CDR1 DFQATT and CDR2 SNEGSKA come from the germline V gene (reference sequence). Germline trimming cut 1 base from V and 10 bases from J; bases unmatched to any gene: 12. The CDR3 spans 14 residues. Written as DNA, the CDR3 is TGCAGTGCTAGAGCACCTACAGGGGCCTCTGGAGCTTTCTTT. Residues: CSARAPTGASGAFF.

This clonotype was observed many times. The chain joins TRBV20-1 to TRBJ1-1; perhaps TRBD1 as D (5 bases). Germline V gene lookup returns CDR1 DFQATT and CDR2 SNEGSKA (reference sequence). V was pared by 0 bases and J by 11 bases, with 16 bases between. The CDR3 loop spans 13 amino acids. The DNA for the CDR3 is TGCAGTGCTAGAGATCCCTCAACGAAGGGGGCTTTCTTT. Amino acid sequence: CSARDPSTKGAFF.

The table lists this clonotype with many counts. The J gene is TRBJ1-2, the V gene TRBV4-1; 8 positions match TRBD1. With 1 base clipped from V and 3 bases from J, the junction kept 4 bases outside the gene matches. Germline V CDR1 and CDR2: MGHRA, YSYEKL. This CDR3 region has 15 residues. DNA of the CDR3: TGCGCCAGCAGCCAAGCGAGGACAGGGCACTATGGCTACACCTTC. It is translated as CASSQARTGHYGYTF.

This clonotype was observed many times. V usage is TRBV7-6 and J usage is TRBJ2-1; TRBD2 matches at 11 bases. The CDR3 extends over 15 amino acids. Germline-derived CDR1 and CDR2 are SGHVS and FNYEAQ. The J segment lost 7 bases and the V segment lost 1 base, leaving 3 bases of the junction unmatched. This CDR3 reads CASSLVASGRNEQFF. The CDR3 nucleotides are TGTGCCAGCAGCTTAGTCGCTAGCGGGAGGAATGAGCAGTTCTTC.

The gene calls are TRBV9 and TRBJ2-7, with 7 bases fitting TRBD1. Germline CDR1 SGDLS, CDR2 YYNGEE. The CDR3 consists of 15 residues. V trimming: 0 bases; J trimming: 3 bases; junction bases outside the gene matches: 6. DNA for the CDR3: TGTGCCAGCAGCGTAGGAGGGACAGAATACTACGAGCAGTACTTC. This codes for CASSVGGTEYYEQYF.

This clonotype was counted a few times. The CDR3 coding sequence is TGTGCCAGCAGCCTAGGGACAGGGGGCGCTGACACTGAAGCTTTCTTT. The encoded protein is CASSLGTGGADTEAFF. V is TRBV7-2 and J is TRBJ1-1; 12 bases fit TRBD1. CDR3 length equals 16 residues. Losses at the gene ends were 5 bases for V and 3 bases for J; bases not matched to a gene: 7. Germline V gene lookup returns CDR1 SGHTA and CDR2 FQGNSA.

The chain joins TRBV28 to TRBJ2-7; TRBD2 agrees at 13 bases. CDR3 length equals 15 residues. CDR1 and CDR2 (germline): MDHEN, SYDVKM. The ends lost 5 bases at V and 4 bases at J; junction bases unmatched: 5. The CDR3 region has the DNA TGTGCCAGCAGTCGGACTAGCGGGAGCCCGTACGAGCAGTACTTC. It specifies CASSRTSGSPYEQYF.

This clonotype was counted many times. This chain connects TRBV19 to TRBJ1-5; 10 bases agree with TRBD1. J lost 3 bases, V lost 7 bases, and 6 bases had no gene match. Germline-derived CDR1 and CDR2 are LNHDA and SQIVND (reference sequence). CDR3 length equals 15 residues. The CDR3 region is CASIRGTGVNQPQHF. The CDR3 nucleotides are TGTGCCAGTATCCGGGGGACAGGGGTCAATCAGCCCCAGCATTTT.

In this sample, this clonotype turned up many times. Sequence at one end of the junction differs from germline and may be a read error. The J gene is TRBJ2-1, the V gene TRBV19, with 11 bases identical to TRBD1. The germline V gene has CDR1 LNHDA and CDR2 SQIVND (reference sequence). This CDR3 region has 16 residues. The CDR3 here is CASSHQDRGPQNEQLF. The CDR3 region has the DNA TGTGCCAGTAGTCACCAGGACAGGGGGCCTCAGAATGAGCAGCTCTTC.

This clonotype was detected many times. The chain carries TRBV7-9 and TRBJ1-5; D is unclear. V gave up 5 bases and J gave up 0 bases, with 17 bases separating them. In germline, CDR1 is SEHNR, CDR2 FQNEAQ (reference sequence). The CDR3 loop spans 17 amino acids. The CDR3 DNA follows: TGTGCCAGCAGCCCCGGACCGGGCGTGGGTAGCAATCAGCCCCAGCATTTT. It is translated as CASSPGPGVGSNQPQHF. The whole variable domain, filled in from reference TRBV7-9 and TRBJ1-5, reads DTGVSQNPRHKITKRGQNVTFRCDPISEHNRLYWYRQTLGQGPEFLTYFQNEAQLEKSRLLSDRFSAERPKGSFSTLEIQRTEQGDSAMYLCASSPGPGVGSNQPQHFGDGTRLSIL.

Only a few counts were recorded for this clonotype. The chain is built from TRBV28 and TRBJ2-5, with 7 positions matching TRBD2. V was clipped by 2 bases and J by 3 bases; unmatched bases: 3. The V gene's germline CDR1 is MDHEN and CDR2 SYDVKM. The CDR3 is 14 amino acids. CDR3 sequence (DNA): TGTGCCAGCAGTTTAGTAGCGGGCAAAGAGACCCAGTACTTC. Encoded protein: CASSLVAGKETQYF.

This clonotype was seen many times. The chain carries TRBV7-2 and TRBJ2-5, with D possibly matching TRBD1 (5 bases). V gave up 0 bases and J gave up 3 bases, with 8 bases separating them. The CDR3 totals 14 residues. Germline assignment: CDR1 SGHTA and CDR2 FQGNSA. The DNA for the CDR3 is TGTGCCAGCAGCTTAGCGAGCAGGGAAGAGACCCAGTACTTC. As protein: CASSLASREETQYF.

CDR3 amino acids: CASSPTSGGRPSTDTQYF. The CDR3 bases are TGTGCCAGCAGCCCTACTAGCGGGGGGCGCCCTAGCACAGATACGCAGTATTTT. The rearrangement links TRBV7-9 to TRBJ2-3; 12 bases match TRBD2. Trimming cost V 5 bases and J 0 bases; bases outside gene matches: 9. Germline lookup yields CDR1 SEHNR and CDR2 FQNEAQ (reference sequence). The CDR3 has 18 residues.

Only a few counts were recorded for this clonotype. CDR3 sequence reads: CSAGRSDQPQHF. CDR3 nucleotide sequence: TGCAGCGCGGGGCGGTCGGATCAGCCCCAGCATTTT. The genes are TRBV20-1 and TRBJ1-5; a weak D match, TRBD1 (5 bases). In germline, CDR1 is DFQATT, CDR2 SNEGSKA (reference sequence). This CDR3 spans 12 amino acids.

This clonotype was counted ten times or more. The chain couples TRBV9 to TRBJ1-2; 12 positions agree with TRBD1. Germline-derived CDR1 and CDR2 are SGDLS and YYNGEE. Losses at the gene ends were 6 bases for V and 4 bases for J; bases not matched to a gene: 16. CDR3 length: 18 amino acids. This chain's CDR3 is CASTSPRDRGRRSYGYTF. As DNA, the CDR3 is TGTGCCAGCACCAGTCCCAGGGACAGGGGGCGAAGAAGCTATGGCTACACCTTC.

J is TRBJ1-6 and V is TRBV10-3; D is possibly TRBD1 (5 bases). The CDR3 covers 14 residues. Per the germline V gene, CDR1 is ENHRY and CDR2 is SYGVKD. V lost 8 bases, J lost 9 bases, and 17 bases lay in between. The chain's CDR3 is CAIASGTGASPLHF. CDR3 coding DNA: TGTGCCATCGCCTCCGGGACTGGGGCTTCACCCCTCCACTTT.

This clonotype was seen at least ten times. The chain is built from TRBV20-1 and TRBJ2-4; TRBD2 is a possible D gene (5 bases). CDR1 and CDR2 (germline): DFQATT, SNEGSKA (reference sequence). V was pared by 7 bases and J by 0 bases, with 16 bases between. The CDR3 is 15 amino acids. CDR3 nucleotide sequence: TGCAGTGTCCCCAAGCGGTTAAAAGCCAAAAACATTCAGTACTTC. Protein sequence: CSVPKRLKAKNIQYF.

A note on this clonotype: A single base separates this from a much larger clone, so it may be a read error. The chain carries TRBV20-1 and TRBJ2-3; either TRBD1 or TRBD2 may fit D (5 bases each). The V gene's germline CDR1 is DFQATT and CDR2 SNEGSKA (reference sequence). The CDR3 runs 13 residues. CDR3 in amino acids: CSTRVGLTDTQYF. DNA for the CDR3: TGCAGTACTAGAGTGGGGCTCACAGATACGCAGTATTTT.

This clonotype was observed at least ten times. This sequence joins TRBV20-1 and TRBJ2-5; D gene uncertain. The CDR3 consists of 13 residues. Trimming took 4 bases from V and 0 from J, leaving 9 bases between them. Germline lookup yields CDR1 DFQATT and CDR2 SNEGSKA (reference sequence). The CDR3 coding sequence is TGCAGTGCTACGGGCCCGTACCAAGAGACCCAGTACTTC. Encoded protein: CSATGPYQETQYF.

This clonotype was seen only a few times. This chain links TRBV11-2 with TRBJ1-2; 11 positions match TRBD1. This CDR3 is built from 16 residues. Germline V gene sequence: CDR1 SGHAT, CDR2 FQNNGV. V lost 1 base, J lost 5 bases, and 6 bases stayed unmatched. The CDR3 sequence: CASSLGTGGATYGYTF. CDR3 sequence (DNA): TGTGCCAGCAGCTTAGGGACAGGGGGCGCGACTTATGGCTACACCTTC.

In its sample, this clonotype was seen many times. The rearrangement links TRBV29-1 to TRBJ2-7; no clear D gene. V was shortened by 6 bases and J by 5 bases, with 11 bases between the two germline ends. The CDR3 covers 11 residues. Germline V gene lookup returns CDR1 SQVTM and CDR2 ANQGSEA. This CDR3 is CSVVGVDEQYF. The DNA of the CDR3 is TGCAGCGTGGTTGGGGTTGACGAGCAGTACTTC.

This clonotype was counted ten times or more. The chain employs TRBV10-2 and TRBJ1-2, with TRBD1 matching over 7 bases. Germline V gene lookup returns CDR1 WSHSY and CDR2 SAAADI. J was trimmed by 0 bases and V by 6 bases; bases with no gene match: 7. CDR3 length equals 15 residues. CDR3 coding DNA: TGCGCCAGCAGGGGTGGGACAGCTACTAACTATGGCTACACCTTC. It is translated as CASRGGTATNYGYTF.

Ten or more counts support this clonotype. J is TRBJ2-1 and V is TRBV7-9; TRBD1 aligns across 11 bases. Germline V gives CDR1 SEHNR, CDR2 FQNEAQ (reference sequence). CDR3 size: 16 residues. Trimming removed 7 bases from V and 5 bases from J; junction bases left unmatched: 10. The CDR3 nucleotides read TGTGCCAGCATCCGGACAGGGGGCCCTGGAGACAATGAGCAGTTCTTC. Protein sequence: CASIRTGGPGDNEQFF.

A few counts support this clonotype. The rearrangement links TRBV5-1 to TRBJ2-1; unclear D gene. There are 15 residues in the CDR3. The V gene's germline CDR1 is SGHRS and CDR2 YFSETQ. Between the trimmed V and J ends, which lost 5 bases and 0 bases, there was a span of 12 bases. CDR3 amino acids: CASSLLTSSYNEQFF. The CDR3 bases are TGCGCCAGCAGTCTCCTCACCAGCTCCTACAATGAGCAGTTCTTC.

In the case of this clonotype: Since the CDR3 does not end with the conserved phenylalanine or tryptophan, this likely comes from a read error. V usage is TRBV18 and J usage is TRBJ1-1; tentative D call: TRBD1 (6 bases). CDR3 length: 14 amino acids. Trimming removed 5 bases at V and 4 bases at J, with 14 bases between. Per germline, CDR1 KGHSH and CDR2 LQKENI. CDR3 bases: TGTGCCAGCTCAGTTTCCACAGGGAGCACTGAAGCTTTCTTA. Its protein is CASSVSTGSTEAFL.

V gene TRBV28 combines with J gene TRBJ2-7; 7 positions match TRBD2. The germline gives CDR1 MDHEN, CDR2 SYDVKM. J was trimmed by 6 bases and V by 5 bases; bases with no gene match: 10. This CDR3 is built from 14 residues. CDR3 protein: CASSRRDPGGEQYF. Here the CDR3 DNA reads TGTGCCAGCAGTCGCCGGGACCCGGGGGGCGAGCAGTACTTC.

This rearrangement joins TRBV29-1 to TRBJ1-1; D unclear. V was shortened by 5 bases and J by 1 base, with 11 bases between the two germline ends. Germline V CDR1 and CDR2: SQVTM, ANQGSEA. The CDR3 consists of 13 residues. The chain's CDR3 is CSVLSTRNTEAFF. The CDR3 DNA is TGCAGCGTTTTATCCACACGGAACACTGAAGCTTTCTTT.